This T cell receptor beta chain was profiled in a study of T cells in Graves' hyperthyroidism and ophthalmopathy. It was RNA transcripts that yielded the amplified TCR beta CDR3 regions. The study used the HTBI primer set for a first-round RT-PCR of the TCR CDR3. TCRdb reprocessed the multiplex PCR reads with MiXCR, giving one entry per CDR3 protein. The data contain about 99,000 distinct CDR3 sequences, 45% to 50% of them seen just once; the ten biggest clones take up approximately 30%. This clonotype has at least ten counts. The TCR originated in a man aged 40-49 years with Graves' hyperthyroidism. The sample comprised blood.

DNA of the CDR3: TGTGCCAGCAGTTGGTCAGGGGGCTTAGATTCACCCCTCCACTTT. Amino acids: CASSWSGGLDSPLHF. The gene calls are TRBV2 and TRBJ1-6; 8 bases line up with TRBD1. Germline CDR1 reads SNHLY; CDR2 reads FYNNEI. V gave up 5 bases and J gave up 8 bases; unmatched junction bases: 8. The CDR3 is 15 residues long.